This TCR beta chain was captured by sequencing in a study of blood T cell repertoires in COVID-19. TCRdb's copy holds only in-frame clones and misses some; the assay was immunoSEQ multiplex PCR. The sample includes some 200,000 clones, almost 85% of them seen just once. From germline, CDR1 is SQVTM and CDR2 ANQGSEA. The CDR3 spans 14 residues. Trimming at V came to 6 bases and at J to 4 bases, leaving 7 bases not matched to a gene. The TCR originated in a woman between 70 and 85 years old with COVID-19, enrolled during active disease. This sequence joins TRBV29-1 and TRBJ1-5, with 9 positions matching TRBD1. The specimen was peripheral blood. The CDR3 sequence: CSVLQGAGNQPQHF. CDR3 bases: TGCAGCGTCTTACAGGGGGCGGGAAATCAGCCCCAGCATTTT.